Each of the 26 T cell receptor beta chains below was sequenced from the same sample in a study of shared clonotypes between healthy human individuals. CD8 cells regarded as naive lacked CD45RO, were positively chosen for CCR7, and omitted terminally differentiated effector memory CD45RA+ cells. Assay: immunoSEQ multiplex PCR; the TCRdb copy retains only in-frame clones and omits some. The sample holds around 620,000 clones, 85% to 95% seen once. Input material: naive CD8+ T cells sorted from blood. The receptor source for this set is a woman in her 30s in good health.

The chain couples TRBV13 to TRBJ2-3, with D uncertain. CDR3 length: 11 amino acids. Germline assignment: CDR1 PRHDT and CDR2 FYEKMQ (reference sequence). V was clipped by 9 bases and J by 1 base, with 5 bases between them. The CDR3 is CASRGTDTQYF. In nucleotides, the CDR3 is TGTGCCAGTCGGGGCACAGATACGCAGTATTTT.

The DNA for the CDR3 is TGTGCCAGCATTGAGGAGTGGTACGAGCAGTACTTC. Amino acids: CASIEEWYEQYF. V usage is TRBV2 and J usage is TRBJ2-7; D remains unclear. The germline CDR1 and CDR2 sequences are SNHLY and FYNNEI. There are 12 residues in the CDR3. V was cut by 7 bases and J by 4 bases, with 11 bases left in between.

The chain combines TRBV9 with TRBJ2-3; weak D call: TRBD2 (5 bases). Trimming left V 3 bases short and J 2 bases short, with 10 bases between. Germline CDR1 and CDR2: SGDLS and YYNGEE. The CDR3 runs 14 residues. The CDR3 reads CASSGGANTDTQYF. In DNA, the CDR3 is TGTGCCAGCAGCGGGGGAGCTAACACAGATACGCAGTATTTT.

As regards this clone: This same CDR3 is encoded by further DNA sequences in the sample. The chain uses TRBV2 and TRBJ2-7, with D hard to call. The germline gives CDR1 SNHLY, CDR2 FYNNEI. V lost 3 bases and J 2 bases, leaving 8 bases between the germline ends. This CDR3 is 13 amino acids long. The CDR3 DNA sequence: TGTGCCAGCAGTGAGGTCGGCACCTACGAGCAGTACTTC. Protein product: CASSEVGTYEQYF.

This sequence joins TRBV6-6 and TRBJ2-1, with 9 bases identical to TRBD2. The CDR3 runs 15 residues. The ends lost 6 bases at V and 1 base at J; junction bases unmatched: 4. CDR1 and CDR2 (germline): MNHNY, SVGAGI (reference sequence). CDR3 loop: CASRVLAGSYNEQFF. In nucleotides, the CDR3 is TGTGCCAGCAGAGTACTAGCGGGTTCCTACAATGAGCAGTTCTTC.

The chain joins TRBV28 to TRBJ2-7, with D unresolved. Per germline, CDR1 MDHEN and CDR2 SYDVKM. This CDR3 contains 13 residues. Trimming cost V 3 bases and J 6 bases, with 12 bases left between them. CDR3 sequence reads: CASSLGLSREQYF. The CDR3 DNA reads TGTGCCAGCAGTTTGGGCCTATCCCGCGAGCAGTACTTC.

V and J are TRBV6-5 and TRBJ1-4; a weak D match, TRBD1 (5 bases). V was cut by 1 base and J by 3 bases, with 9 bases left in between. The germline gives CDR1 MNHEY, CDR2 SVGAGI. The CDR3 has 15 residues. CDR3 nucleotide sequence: TGTGCCAGCAGTTACTTAGGGACGCCTAATGAAAAACTGTTTTTT. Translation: CASSYLGTPNEKLFF.

The CDR3 bases are TGTGCCACCAGCGGCCAAGAGACCCAGTACTTC. Translating gives CATSGQETQYF. The chain employs TRBV15 and TRBJ2-5; the D is unclear. The germline V gene encodes CDR1 LNHNV and CDR2 YYDKDF (reference sequence). Trimming pared 5 bases from V and 1 base from J, leaving 2 bases between. This CDR3 contains 11 residues.

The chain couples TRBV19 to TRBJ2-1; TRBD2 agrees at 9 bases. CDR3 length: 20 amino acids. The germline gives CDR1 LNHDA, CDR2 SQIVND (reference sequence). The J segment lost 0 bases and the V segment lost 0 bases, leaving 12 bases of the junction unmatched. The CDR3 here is CASSIEPTSGTPSSYNEQFF. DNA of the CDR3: TGTGCCAGTAGTATAGAGCCGACTAGCGGCACTCCGAGCTCCTACAATGAGCAGTTCTTC.

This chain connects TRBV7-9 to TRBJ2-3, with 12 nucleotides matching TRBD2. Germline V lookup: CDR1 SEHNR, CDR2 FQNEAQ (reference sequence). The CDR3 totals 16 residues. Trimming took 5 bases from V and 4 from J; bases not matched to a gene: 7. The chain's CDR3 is CASSPRLAGDADTQYF. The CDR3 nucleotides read TGTGCCAGCAGCCCAAGACTAGCGGGAGACGCAGATACGCAGTATTTT.

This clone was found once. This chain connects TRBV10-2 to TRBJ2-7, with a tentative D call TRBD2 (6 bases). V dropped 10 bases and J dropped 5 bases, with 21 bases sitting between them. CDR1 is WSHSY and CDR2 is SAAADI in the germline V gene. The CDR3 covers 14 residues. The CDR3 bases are TGCGCCACAATGCTCGGACTAACCTTCGACGAGCAGTACTTC. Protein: CATMLGLTFDEQYF.

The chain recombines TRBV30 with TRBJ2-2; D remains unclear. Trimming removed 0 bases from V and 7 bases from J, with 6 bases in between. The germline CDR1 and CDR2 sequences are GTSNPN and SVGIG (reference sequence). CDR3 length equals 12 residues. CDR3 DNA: TGTGCCTGGAGTGTATGGAGCGGGGAGCTGTTTTTT. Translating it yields CAWSVWSGELFF.

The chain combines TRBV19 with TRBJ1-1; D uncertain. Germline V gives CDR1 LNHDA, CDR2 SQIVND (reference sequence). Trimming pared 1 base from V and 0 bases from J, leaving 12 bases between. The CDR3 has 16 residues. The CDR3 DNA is TGTGCCAGTAGTATAGGATGGGCAGGCATGAACACTGAAGCTTTCTTT. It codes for CASSIGWAGMNTEAFF.

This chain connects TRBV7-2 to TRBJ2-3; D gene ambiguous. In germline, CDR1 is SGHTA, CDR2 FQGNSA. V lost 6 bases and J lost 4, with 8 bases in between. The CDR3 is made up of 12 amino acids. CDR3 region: CASSPLADTQYF. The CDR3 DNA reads TGTGCCAGCAGTCCGCTAGCAGATACGCAGTATTTT.

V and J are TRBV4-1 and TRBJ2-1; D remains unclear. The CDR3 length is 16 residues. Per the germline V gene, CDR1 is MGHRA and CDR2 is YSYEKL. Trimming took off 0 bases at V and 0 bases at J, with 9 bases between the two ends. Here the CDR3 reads CASSQDYSFSYNEQFF. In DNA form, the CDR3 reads TGCGCCAGCAGCCAAGATTACTCGTTCTCCTACAATGAGCAGTTCTTC.

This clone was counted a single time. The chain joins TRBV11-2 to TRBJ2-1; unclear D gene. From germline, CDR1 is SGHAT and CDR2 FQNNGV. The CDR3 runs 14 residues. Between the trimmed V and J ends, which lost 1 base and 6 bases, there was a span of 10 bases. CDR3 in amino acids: CASSLGLGVNEQFF. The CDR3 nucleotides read TGTGCCAGCAGCTTAGGACTGGGCGTCAATGAGCAGTTCTTC.

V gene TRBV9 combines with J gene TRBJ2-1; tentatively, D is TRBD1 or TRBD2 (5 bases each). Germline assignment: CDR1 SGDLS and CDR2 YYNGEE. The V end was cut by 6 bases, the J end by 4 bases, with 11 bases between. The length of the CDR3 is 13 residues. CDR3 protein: CASNHGGYNEQFF. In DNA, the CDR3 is TGTGCCAGCAATCATGGGGGATACAATGAGCAGTTCTTC. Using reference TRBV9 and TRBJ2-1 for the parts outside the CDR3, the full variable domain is DSGVTQTPKHLITATGQRVTLRCSPRSGDLSVYWYQQSLDQGLQFLIQYYNGEERAKGNILERFSAQQFPDLHSELNLSSLELGDSALYFCASNHGGYNEQFFGPGTRLTVL.

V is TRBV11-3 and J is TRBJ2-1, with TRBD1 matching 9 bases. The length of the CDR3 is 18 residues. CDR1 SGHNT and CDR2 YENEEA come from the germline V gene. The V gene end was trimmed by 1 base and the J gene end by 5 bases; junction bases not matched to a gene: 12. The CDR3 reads CASSLVGDRELGHNEQFF. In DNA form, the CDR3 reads TGTGCCAGCAGCTTAGTGGGGGACAGGGAATTGGGACACAATGAGCAGTTCTTC.

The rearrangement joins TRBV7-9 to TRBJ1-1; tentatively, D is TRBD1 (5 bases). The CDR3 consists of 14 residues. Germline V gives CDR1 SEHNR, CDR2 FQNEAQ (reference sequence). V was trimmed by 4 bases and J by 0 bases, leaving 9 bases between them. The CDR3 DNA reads TGTGCCAGCAGCTCGTCGACAGTGAACACTGAAGCTTTCTTT. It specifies CASSSSTVNTEAFF.

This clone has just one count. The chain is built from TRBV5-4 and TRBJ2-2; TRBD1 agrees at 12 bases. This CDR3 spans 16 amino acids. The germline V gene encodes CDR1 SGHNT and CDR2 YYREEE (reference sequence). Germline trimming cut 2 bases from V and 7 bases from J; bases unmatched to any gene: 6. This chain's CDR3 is CASSLGTGGLIGELFF. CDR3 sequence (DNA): TGTGCCAGCAGCTTAGGGACAGGGGGCCTGATCGGGGAGCTGTTTTTT.

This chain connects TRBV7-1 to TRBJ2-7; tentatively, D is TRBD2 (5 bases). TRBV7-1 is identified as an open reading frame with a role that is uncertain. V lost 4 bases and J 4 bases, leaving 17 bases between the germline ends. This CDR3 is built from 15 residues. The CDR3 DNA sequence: TGTGCCAGCAGCTTAGAACTAGGGAGAGGGTACGAGCAGTACTTC. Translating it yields CASSLELGRGYEQYF.

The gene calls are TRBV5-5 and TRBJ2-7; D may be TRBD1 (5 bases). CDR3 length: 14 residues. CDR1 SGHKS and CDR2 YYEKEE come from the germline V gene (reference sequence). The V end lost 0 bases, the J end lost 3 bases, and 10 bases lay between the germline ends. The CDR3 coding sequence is TGTGCCAGCAGCTTGGGTGGGGCGGACTACGAGCAGTACTTC. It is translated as CASSLGGADYEQYF. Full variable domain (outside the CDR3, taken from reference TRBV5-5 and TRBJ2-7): DAGVTQSPTHLIKTRGQQVTLRCSPISGHKSVSWYQQVLGQGPQFIFQYYEKEERGRGNFPDRFSARQFPNYSSELNVNALLLGDSALYLCASSLGGADYEQYFGPGTRLTVT.

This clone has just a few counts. The CDR3 sequence: CASSKDQKYGYTF. The CDR3 region has the DNA TGTGCCAGCAGCAAAGACCAGAAGTATGGCTACACCTTC. V is TRBV21-1 and J is TRBJ1-2; the tabulated D call, TRBD1, remains unverified against the DNA. TRBV21-1 is a pseudogene segment. This CDR3 spans 13 amino acids.

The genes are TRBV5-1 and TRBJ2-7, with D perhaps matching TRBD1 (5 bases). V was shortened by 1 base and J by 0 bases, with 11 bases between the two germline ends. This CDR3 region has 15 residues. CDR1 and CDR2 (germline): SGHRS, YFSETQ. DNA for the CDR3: TGCGCCAGCAGCTTGTCGGACATCCTCTCCTACGAGCAGTACTTC. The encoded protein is CASSLSDILSYEQYF.

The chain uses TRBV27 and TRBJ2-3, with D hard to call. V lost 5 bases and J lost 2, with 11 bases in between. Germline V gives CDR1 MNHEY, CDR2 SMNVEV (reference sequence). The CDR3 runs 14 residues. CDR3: CASSPMPSTDTQYF. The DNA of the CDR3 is TGTGCCAGCAGTCCTATGCCGTCCACAGATACGCAGTATTTT.

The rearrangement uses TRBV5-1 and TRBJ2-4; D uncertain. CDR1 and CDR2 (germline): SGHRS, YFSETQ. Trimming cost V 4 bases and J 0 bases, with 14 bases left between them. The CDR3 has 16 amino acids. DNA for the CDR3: TGCGCCAGCAGCGAATACAGCTCAGTAGCCAAAAACATTCAGTACTTC. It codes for CASSEYSSVAKNIQYF.